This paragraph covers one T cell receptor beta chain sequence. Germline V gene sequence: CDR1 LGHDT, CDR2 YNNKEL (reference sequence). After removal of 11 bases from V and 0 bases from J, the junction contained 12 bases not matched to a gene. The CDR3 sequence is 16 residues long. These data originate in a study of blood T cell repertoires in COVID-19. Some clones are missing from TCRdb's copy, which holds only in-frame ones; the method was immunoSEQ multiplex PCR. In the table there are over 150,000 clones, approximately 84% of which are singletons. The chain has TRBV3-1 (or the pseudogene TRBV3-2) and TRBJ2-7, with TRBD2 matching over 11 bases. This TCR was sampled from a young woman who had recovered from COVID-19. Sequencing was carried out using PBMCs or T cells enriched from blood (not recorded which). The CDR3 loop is CASQGLAETSSYEQYF. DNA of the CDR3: TGTGCCTCTCAGGGACTAGCGGAAACCAGCTCCTACGAGCAGTACTTC.